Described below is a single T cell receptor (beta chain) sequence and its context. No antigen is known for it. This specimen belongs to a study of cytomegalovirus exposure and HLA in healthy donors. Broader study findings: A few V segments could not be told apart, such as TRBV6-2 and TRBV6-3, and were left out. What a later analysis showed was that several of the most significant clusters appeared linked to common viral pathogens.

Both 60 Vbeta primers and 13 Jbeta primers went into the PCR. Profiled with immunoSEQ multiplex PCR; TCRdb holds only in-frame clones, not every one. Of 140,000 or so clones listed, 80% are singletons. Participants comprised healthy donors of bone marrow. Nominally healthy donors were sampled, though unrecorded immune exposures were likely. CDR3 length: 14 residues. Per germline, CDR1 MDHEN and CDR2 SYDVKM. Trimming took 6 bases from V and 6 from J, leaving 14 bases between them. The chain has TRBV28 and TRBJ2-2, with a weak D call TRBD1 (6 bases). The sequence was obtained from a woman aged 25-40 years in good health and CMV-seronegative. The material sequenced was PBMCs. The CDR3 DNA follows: TGTGCCAGCAGCCCAGGGGCTAGTGCCGGGGAGCTGTTTTTT. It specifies CASSPGASAGELFF.